Each of the 6 T cell receptor beta chains below was sequenced from the same sample in a study of radiation and T cells in renal cell carcinoma. Sequencing used immunoSEQ multiplex PCR; TCRdb keeps in-frame clones, though not all of them. This table has about 49,000 clones, about 80% appearing once. The sample's time point: blood 2 weeks post-SBRT. This sample's treatment: 15 Gy SBRT to primary tumor, nephrectomy 4 weeks later. The sample in question was blood, obtained from a patient whose treatment included radiotherapy and nephrectomy. These TCRs come from a woman between 65 and 79 years old with renal cell carcinoma.

About this clone: A single base separates this from a much larger clone, so it may be a read error. Other DNA sequences in the sample encode the same CDR3. The genes are TRBV7-6 and TRBJ2-5; D could derive from TRBD1 or TRBD2 (5 bases each). This CDR3 has 14 residues. Per the germline V gene, CDR1 is SGHVS and CDR2 is FNYEAQ. V lost 5 bases and J lost 2, with 12 bases in between. The CDR3 loop is CASSQSGRQETQYF. The CDR3 nucleotides are TGTGCCAGCAGCCAGTCGGGGCGGCAAGAGACCCAGTACTTC.

DNA for the CDR3: TGTGCCTGGAAGACGGGAATGGCCGGGGAGCTGTTTTTT. This codes for CAWKTGMAGELFF. This chain links TRBV30 with TRBJ2-2, with D maybe TRBD2 (5 bases). Germline V CDR1 and CDR2: GTSNPN, SVGIG (reference sequence). The CDR3 length is 13 residues. V was shortened by 4 bases and J by 6 bases, with 12 bases between the two germline ends.

The rearrangement uses TRBV29-1 and TRBJ2-1; possibly TRBD1 or TRBD2 for D (5 bases each). Trimming removed 4 bases from V and 0 bases from J, with 10 bases in between. Germline V CDR1 and CDR2: SQVTM, ANQGSEA. The CDR3 runs to 14 residues. CDR3 coding DNA: TGCAGCGTTGGAGGGGTGGGCTCCTACAATGAGCAGTTCTTC. Protein product: CSVGGVGSYNEQFF.

V usage is TRBV7-8 and J usage is TRBJ2-5, with D possibly being TRBD1 or TRBD2 (5 bases each). The V and J ends lost 4 bases and 1 base respectively, with 16 bases between them. The CDR3 sequence is 16 residues long. The V gene's germline CDR1 is SGHVS and CDR2 FQNEAQ. CDR3 region: CASSYRTGPSQETQYF. Here the CDR3 DNA reads TGTGCCAGCAGCTACAGAACGGGACCCAGCCAAGAGACCCAGTACTTC.

The V gene is TRBV7-6, the J gene TRBJ2-7, with no clear D. This CDR3 is 14 amino acids long. Germline V gene data show CDR1 as SGHVS and CDR2 as FNYEAQ. V was trimmed by 1 base and J by 3 bases, leaving 10 bases between them. CDR3 nucleotide sequence: TGTGCCAGCAGCTTAGGGGCGGTGGGCTACGAGCAGTACTTC. Translating gives CASSLGAVGYEQYF.

The chain combines TRBV28 with TRBJ1-5; D ambiguous. V lost 7 bases and J lost 4, with 14 bases in between. The CDR3 length is 14 residues. CDR1 is MDHEN, CDR2 SYDVKM, per germline. Written as DNA, the CDR3 is TGTGCCAGCATTCCGAGGGAGGGAAATCAGCCCCAGCATTTT. Its protein product is CASIPREGNQPQHF.